These 32 T cell receptor beta chains share one sample of origin, sequenced in a study of cytomegalovirus exposure and HLA in healthy donors. 60 Vbeta and 13 Jbeta primers were used in PCR. The repertoire was sequenced with immunoSEQ multiplex PCR; TCRdb's copy has only in-frame clones and lacks some. The sample contains about 160,000 clones, about 82% of which appear only once. Material: PBMCs. These TCRs come from a woman between 25 and 40 years old in good health and CMV-seropositive.

This chain uses TRBV2 with TRBJ1-1; 11 bases fit TRBD1. V shed 11 bases and J 5 bases; nucleotides not matched to a gene: 7. Germline CDR1 reads SNHLY; CDR2 reads FYNNEI. The CDR3 extends over 13 amino acids. Here the CDR3 DNA reads TGTGCCCTGGGGCGGGACAGGGGGACTGAAGCTTTCTTT. Amino acids: CALGRDRGTEAFF.

The chain couples TRBV5-1 to TRBJ1-5; no definite D call. This CDR3 comprises 13 residues. V lost 5 bases and J lost 3, with 9 bases in between. Germline V lookup: CDR1 SGHRS, CDR2 YFSETQ. Written as DNA, the CDR3 is TGCGCCAGCAGGTCCGGGTTCAATCAGCCCCAGCATTTT. Translating gives CASRSGFNQPQHF.

In its sample, this clone was seen a few times. The V and J genes are TRBV6-6 and TRBJ2-7; D unclear. CDR1 MNHNY and CDR2 SVGAGI come from the germline V gene (reference sequence). V gave up 6 bases and J gave up 0 bases, with 6 bases separating them. The CDR3 extends over 12 amino acids. CDR3 amino acids: CASRTISYEQYF. The DNA of the CDR3 is TGTGCCAGCAGGACAATCTCCTACGAGCAGTACTTC.

V is TRBV5-1 and J is TRBJ2-2; 8 nucleotides agree with TRBD1. CDR1 is SGHRS and CDR2 is YFSETQ in the germline V gene. V trimming: 3 bases; J trimming: 6 bases; junction bases outside the gene matches: 7. The CDR3 is made up of 15 amino acids. CDR3 loop: CASSSAPRGPGELFF. For the CDR3, the DNA is TGCGCCAGCAGCTCTGCACCCAGGGGGCCCGGGGAGCTGTTTTTT.

The chain has TRBV7-9 and TRBJ2-5; 9 bases map to TRBD2. The germline gives CDR1 SEHNR, CDR2 FQNEAQ (reference sequence). Germline trimming cut 4 bases from V and 3 bases from J; bases unmatched to any gene: 6. The CDR3 runs to 15 residues. DNA of the CDR3: TGTGCCAGCAGCTCCCAGCGGGGGGTCAAAGAGACCCAGTACTTC. It codes for CASSSQRGVKETQYF.

In its sample, this clone was seen once. The CDR3 DNA follows: TGTGCCAGCAGTTGGAGGGGCGGGGGTGGAGGGGAGACCCAGTACTTC. It specifies CASSWRGGGGGETQYF. The V and J genes are TRBV28 and TRBJ2-5; 7 bases map to TRBD2. The CDR3 length is 16 residues. From germline, CDR1 is MDHEN and CDR2 SYDVKM. V gave up 4 bases and J gave up 5 bases; unmatched junction bases: 13. Variable domain in full (rest from reference TRBV28 and TRBJ2-5): DVKVTQSSRYLVKRTGEKVFLECVQDMDHENMFWYRQDPGLGLRLIYFSYDVKMKEKGDIPEGYSVSREKKERFSLILESASTNQTSMYLCASSWRGGGGGETQYFGPGTRLLVL.

The V gene is TRBV27, the J gene TRBJ1-5; no reliable D call. Germline V gene data show CDR1 as MNHEY and CDR2 as SMNVEV (reference sequence). V lost 3 bases and J lost 6, with 9 bases in between. This CDR3 contains 13 residues. The CDR3 loop is CASSFGAFQPQHF. The DNA of the CDR3 is TGTGCCAGCAGTTTTGGAGCTTTTCAGCCCCAGCATTTT.

The chain joins TRBV7-8 to TRBJ2-1, with D possibly TRBD1 on 6 matching bases. Between the trimmed V and J ends, which lost 4 bases and 0 bases, there was a span of 10 bases. Looked up from germline, CDR1 is SGHVS and CDR2 is FQNEAQ. The length of the CDR3 is 15 residues. The CDR3, as DNA: TGTGCCAGCAGCTCGACAGGTATCTCCTACAATGAGCAGTTCTTC. This codes for CASSSTGISYNEQFF. Supplemented by reference TRBV7-8 and TRBJ2-1, the full variable domain reads GAGVSQSPRYKVAKRGQDVALRCDPISGHVSLFWYQQALGQGPEFLTYFQNEAQLDKSGLPSDRFFAERPEGSVSTLKIQRTQQEDSAVYLCASSSTGISYNEQFFGPGTRLTVL.

V is TRBV2 and J is TRBJ2-3; D is possibly TRBD2 (5 bases). Per the germline V gene, CDR1 is SNHLY and CDR2 is FYNNEI. The CDR3 runs 15 residues. V was trimmed by 5 bases and J by 4 bases, leaving 16 bases between them. Here the CDR3 DNA reads TGTGCCAGCAGTTCCGGACTGAATGGAGCAGATACGCAGTATTTT. It codes for CASSSGLNGADTQYF.

This rearrangement joins TRBV25-1 to TRBJ2-7; weak D call: TRBD1 (5 bases). Germline V lookup: CDR1 MGHDK, CDR2 SYGVNS. Deletions cut 4 bases from V and 3 bases from J, with 10 bases between. The CDR3 is made up of 13 amino acids. The CDR3 spells CASSVGVGYEQYF. DNA for the CDR3: TGTGCCAGCAGTGTAGGGGTCGGCTACGAGCAGTACTTC.

The chain is built from TRBV9 and TRBJ1-4, with a weak D call TRBD1 (5 bases). From germline, CDR1 is SGDLS and CDR2 YYNGEE. V lost 0 bases, J lost 7 bases, and 13 bases lay in between. The CDR3 covers 15 residues. The CDR3 DNA reads TGTGCCAGCAGCGTAGATGGTGGAAGGGGTGAAAAACTGTTTTTT. This translates into CASSVDGGRGEKLFF.

CDR3 residues: CASSPAPARGYTF. The CDR3, as DNA: TGTGCCAGCAGCCCGGCGCCCGCCAGGGGCTACACCTTC. V gene TRBV14 combines with J gene TRBJ1-2; D not certain. Deletions cut 4 bases from V and 8 bases from J, with 14 bases between. The CDR3 runs 13 residues. Germline assignment: CDR1 SGHDN and CDR2 FVKESK.

The rearrangement links TRBV15 to TRBJ1-2; D is undetermined. The CDR3 is made up of 14 amino acids. Germline values: CDR1 LNHNV, CDR2 YYDKDF (reference sequence). Deletions cut 0 bases from V and 1 base from J, with 6 bases between. CDR3 sequence reads: CATSREAGNYGYTF. CDR3 nucleotides: TGTGCCACCAGCAGAGAAGCCGGTAACTATGGCTACACCTTC. Full variable domain (remainder filled in from reference TRBV15 and TRBJ1-2): DAMVIQNPRYQVTQFGKPVTLSCSQTLNHNVMYWYQQKSSQAPKLLFHYYDKDFNNEADTPDNFQSRRPNTSFCFLDIRSPGLGDTAMYLCATSREAGNYGYTFGSGTRLTVV.

The rearrangement joins TRBV14 to TRBJ2-3; possibly TRBD1 for D (6 bases). The CDR3 is made up of 13 amino acids. Germline values: CDR1 SGHDN, CDR2 FVKESK. The V gene lost 7 bases and the J gene lost 4 bases, with 12 bases spanning the gap. The CDR3 coding sequence is TGTGCCAGCAACGGACAGTTGGCAGATACGCAGTATTTT. It yields the protein CASNGQLADTQYF. The full variable domain, with the rest looked up from reference TRBV14 and TRBJ2-3, is EAGVTQFPSHSVIEKGQTVTLRCDPISGHDNLYWYRRVMGKEIKFLLHFVKESKQDESGMPNNRFLAERTGGTYSTLKVQPAELEDSGVYFCASNGQLADTQYFGPGTRLTVL.

This clone was seen more than once but under ten times. The chain joins TRBV10-3 to TRBJ2-1; D possibly corresponds to TRBD1 (6 bases). This CDR3 has 13 amino acids. The V gene's germline CDR1 is ENHRY and CDR2 SYGVKD. The V end lost 10 bases, the J end lost 6 bases, and 16 bases lay between the germline ends. CDR3 sequence reads: CATFPGHLNEQFF. CDR3 nucleotide sequence: TGTGCCACTTTCCCGGGACACCTCAATGAGCAGTTCTTC.

The chain joins TRBV7-2 to TRBJ1-2; D not certain. V gave up 1 base and J gave up 3 bases, with 15 bases separating them. Per the germline V gene, CDR1 is SGHTA and CDR2 is FQGNSA. This CDR3 is built from 16 residues. This CDR3 is CASSLVVWAAYYGYTF. The CDR3 DNA follows: TGTGCCAGCAGCTTAGTTGTTTGGGCAGCTTACTATGGCTACACCTTC.

This clone was recorded only once. The chain recombines TRBV10-3 with TRBJ2-7, with 11 bases identical to TRBD1. The V segment lost 5 bases and the J segment 4 bases; nucleotides outside the gene matches: 4. The CDR3 is 14 amino acids. Looked up from germline, CDR1 is ENHRY and CDR2 is SYGVKD. The CDR3, as DNA: TGTGCCATCAGTCGGACAGGGGGCCAATACGAGCAGTACTTC. Translated: CAISRTGGQYEQYF.

The DNA of the CDR3 is TGTGCCAGCAGTGAAAACAGGGGGGGCTATGGCTACACCTTC. Protein: CASSENRGGYGYTF. J is TRBJ1-2 and V is TRBV2; TRBD1 agrees at 8 bases. The CDR3 runs to 14 residues. Germline trimming cut 2 bases from V and 4 bases from J; bases unmatched to any gene: 3. CDR1 is SNHLY, CDR2 FYNNEI, per germline.

J is TRBJ1-2 and V is TRBV7-8; 7 bases agree with TRBD1. With V trimmed by 4 bases and J by 4 bases, 6 bases remained unmatched. The CDR3 length is 14 residues. The germline CDR1 and CDR2 sequences are SGHVS and FQNEAQ. The CDR3 bases are TGTGCCAGCAGCTCGACAGGGAGAGGCTATGGCTACACCTTC. Its translation is CASSSTGRGYGYTF.

The chain combines TRBV27 with TRBJ1-2, with TRBD1 matching 7 bases. V lost 3 bases, J lost 4 bases, and 8 bases stayed unmatched. Germline-derived CDR1 and CDR2 are MNHEY and SMNVEV (reference sequence). This CDR3 is 15 amino acids long. CDR3 residues: CASSFKLDRSYGYTF. The DNA for the CDR3 is TGTGCCAGCAGTTTTAAGCTGGACAGGAGCTATGGCTACACCTTC.

J is TRBJ2-3 and V is TRBV5-4; weak D call: TRBD1 (5 bases). This CDR3 spans 14 amino acids. Germline CDR1 is SGHNT and CDR2 is YYREEE (reference sequence). Trimming shortened V by 3 bases and J by 5 bases, and 13 bases separated the two germline ends. This CDR3 reads CASSSGHTGDTQYF. Written as DNA, the CDR3 is TGTGCCAGCAGCTCCGGACACACTGGAGATACGCAGTATTTT.

The V and J genes are TRBV30 and TRBJ1-6; D remains unclear. Per germline, CDR1 GTSNPN and CDR2 SVGIG (reference sequence). V was shortened by 2 bases and J by 4 bases, with 15 bases between the two germline ends. The CDR3 spans 16 residues. CDR3 bases: TGTGCCTGGAGTCGAGGGCAGTACCCTTATAATTCACCCCTCCACTTT. Its protein product is CAWSRGQYPYNSPLHF. The full variable domain, completed using reference TRBV30 and TRBJ1-6, is SQTIHQWPATLVQPVGSPLSLECTVEGTSNPNLYWYRQAAGRGLQLLFYSVGIGQISSEVPQNLSASRPQDRQFILSSKKLLLSDSGFYLCAWSRGQYPYNSPLHFGNGTRLTVT.

This clone was seen a single time. V gene TRBV5-1 combines with J gene TRBJ2-5; 8 bases are shared with TRBD1. V shed 4 bases and J 5 bases; nucleotides not matched to a gene: 7. The CDR3 contains 14 residues. Germline-derived CDR1 and CDR2 are SGHRS and YFSETQ. The CDR3 protein is CASSQGQAGETQYF. The CDR3 DNA follows: TGCGCCAGCAGCCAGGGACAGGCGGGGGAGACCCAGTACTTC. Using reference TRBV5-1 and TRBJ2-5 for the parts outside the CDR3, the full variable domain is KAGVTQTPRYLIKTRGQQVTLSCSPISGHRSVSWYQQTPGQGLQFLFEYFSETQRNKGNFPGRFSGRQFSNSRSEMNVSTLELGDSALYLCASSQGQAGETQYFGPGTRLLVL.

The V call is TRBV7-9, the J call TRBJ2-3; TRBD2 might be the D (5 bases). Trimming took 3 bases from V and 8 from J, leaving 15 bases between them. The CDR3 length is 14 residues. The germline gives CDR1 SEHNR, CDR2 FQNEAQ (reference sequence). The CDR3 DNA reads as TGTGCCAGCAGCTTTCTTTTTCGAGAGGGTACGCAGTATTTT. It specifies CASSFLFREGTQYF.

The V gene is TRBV9, the J gene TRBJ1-1, with D perhaps matching TRBD1 (6 bases). Deletions cut 0 bases from V and 0 bases from J, with 15 bases between. The CDR3 runs to 17 residues. CDR1 SGDLS and CDR2 YYNGEE come from the germline V gene. DNA of the CDR3: TGTGCCAGCAGCGTAGATCCCACAGGGACCCTGAACACTGAAGCTTTCTTT. This gives the protein CASSVDPTGTLNTEAFF. Supplemented by reference TRBV9 and TRBJ1-1, the full variable domain reads DSGVTQTPKHLITATGQRVTLRCSPRSGDLSVYWYQQSLDQGLQFLIQYYNGEERAKGNILERFSAQQFPDLHSELNLSSLELGDSALYFCASSVDPTGTLNTEAFFGQGTRLTVV.

The chain uses TRBV5-4 and TRBJ1-3; 9 bases are shared with TRBD1. J lost 3 bases, V lost 4 bases, and 8 bases had no gene match. The CDR3 contains 16 residues. Germline V gene sequence: CDR1 SGHNT, CDR2 YYREEE (reference sequence). CDR3 bases: TGTGCCAGCAGCCCGGGGGACAGGGCGGATGGAAACACCATATATTTT. It is translated as CASSPGDRADGNTIYF.

J is TRBJ1-6 and V is TRBV10-3, with D possibly being TRBD1 (6 bases). V lost 5 bases and J 7 bases, leaving 12 bases between the germline ends. The V gene's germline CDR1 is ENHRY and CDR2 SYGVKD. This CDR3 is 14 amino acids long. CDR3 amino acids: CAISSQGKNSPLHF. CDR3 DNA sequence: TGTGCCATCAGTTCACAGGGCAAAAATTCACCCCTCCACTTT.

V and J are TRBV4-3 and TRBJ2-2; 7 positions agree with TRBD1. Germline lookup yields CDR1 LGHNA and CDR2 YSLEER. V lost 3 bases to trimming and J lost 8 bases; unmatched junction nucleotides: 12. This CDR3 is 16 amino acids long. CDR3: CASSQRGTDPRGELFF. As DNA, the CDR3 is TGCGCCAGCAGCCAGCGAGGGACAGATCCCCGAGGGGAGCTGTTTTTT.

The chain recombines TRBV19 with TRBJ2-5; D might be TRBD1 (5 bases). Germline CDR1 is LNHDA and CDR2 is SQIVND (reference sequence). V was pared by 4 bases and J by 7 bases, with 13 bases between. This CDR3 region has 13 residues. This CDR3 is CASSTREPGTQYF. CDR3 coding DNA: TGTGCCAGTAGTACCAGGGAACCCGGGACCCAGTACTTC.

The rearrangement joins TRBV4-2 to TRBJ2-1; 10 bases line up with TRBD2. Trimming took 1 base from V and 3 from J; bases not matched to a gene: 6. Germline lookup yields CDR1 LGHNA and CDR2 YNFKEQ. CDR3 length: 17 amino acids. The CDR3 nucleotides read TGTGCCAGCAGCCAAGCTCTAGCGGGGGAGGGCTACAATGAGCAGTTCTTC. Its protein is CASSQALAGEGYNEQFF.

The V call is TRBV2, the J call TRBJ2-1, with 8 positions matching TRBD2. The CDR3 totals 18 residues. CDR1 is SNHLY and CDR2 is FYNNEI in the germline V gene. V gave up 5 bases and J gave up 1 base; unmatched junction bases: 13. CDR3 in amino acids: CASSSSSGLLLSYNEQFF. DNA of the CDR3: TGTGCCAGCAGTTCTTCTAGCGGGCTCCTCCTATCCTACAATGAGCAGTTCTTC.

The gene calls are TRBV5-1 and TRBJ2-5; D is possibly TRBD1 (6 bases). The germline gives CDR1 SGHRS, CDR2 YFSETQ. The CDR3 totals 14 residues. V was trimmed by 0 bases and J by 2 bases, leaving 8 bases between them. The CDR3 bases are TGCGCCAGCAGCTTGGTCACAGGGCAAGAGACCCAGTACTTC. Its translation is CASSLVTGQETQYF.